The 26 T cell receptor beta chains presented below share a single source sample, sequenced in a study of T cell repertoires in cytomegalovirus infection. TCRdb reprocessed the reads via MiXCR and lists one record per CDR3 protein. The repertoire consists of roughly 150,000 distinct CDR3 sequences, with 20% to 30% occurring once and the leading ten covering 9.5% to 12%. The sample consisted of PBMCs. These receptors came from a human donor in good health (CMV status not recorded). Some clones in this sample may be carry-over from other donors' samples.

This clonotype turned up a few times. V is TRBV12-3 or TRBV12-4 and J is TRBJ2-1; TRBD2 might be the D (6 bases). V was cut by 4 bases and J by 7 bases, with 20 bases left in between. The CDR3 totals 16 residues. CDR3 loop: CASSYPRWRDGNEQFF. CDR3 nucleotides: TGTGCCAGCAGTTACCCCAGGTGGCGGGATGGAAATGAGCAGTTCTTC.

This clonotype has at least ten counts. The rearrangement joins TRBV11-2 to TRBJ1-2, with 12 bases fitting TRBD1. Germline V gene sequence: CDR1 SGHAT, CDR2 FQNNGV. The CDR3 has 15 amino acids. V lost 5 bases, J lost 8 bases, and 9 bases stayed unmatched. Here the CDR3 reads CASSATGTGGSGYTF. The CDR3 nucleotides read TGTGCCAGCAGCGCAACCGGGACAGGGGGCAGCGGCTACACCTTC.

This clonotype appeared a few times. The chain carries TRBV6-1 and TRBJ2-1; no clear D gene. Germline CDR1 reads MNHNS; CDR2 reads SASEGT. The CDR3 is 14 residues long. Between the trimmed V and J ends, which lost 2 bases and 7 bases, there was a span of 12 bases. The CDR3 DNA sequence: TGTGCCAGCAGTGAAAACGTAGTCGATAATGAGCAGTTCTTC. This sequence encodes CASSENVVDNEQFF.

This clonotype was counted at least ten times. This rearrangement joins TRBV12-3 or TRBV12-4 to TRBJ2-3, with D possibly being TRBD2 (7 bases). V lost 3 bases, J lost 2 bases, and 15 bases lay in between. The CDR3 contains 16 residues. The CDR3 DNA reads TGTGCCAGCAGTTTTCGTCGGGGGGCAACCACAGATACGCAGTATTTT. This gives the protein CASSFRRGATTDTQYF.

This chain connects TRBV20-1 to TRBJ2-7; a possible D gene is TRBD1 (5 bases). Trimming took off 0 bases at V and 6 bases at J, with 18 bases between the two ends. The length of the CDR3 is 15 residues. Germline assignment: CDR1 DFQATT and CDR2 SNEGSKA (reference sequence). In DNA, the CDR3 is TGCAGTGCTAGAGATAGTGCGGCAGGGTCTCCCGAGCAGTACTTC. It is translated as CSARDSAAGSPEQYF.

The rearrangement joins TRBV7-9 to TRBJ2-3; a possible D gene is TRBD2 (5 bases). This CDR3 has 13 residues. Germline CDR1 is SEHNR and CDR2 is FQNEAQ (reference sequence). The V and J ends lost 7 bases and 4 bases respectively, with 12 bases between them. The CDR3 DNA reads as TGTGCCAGCACCTCATCCGGGGCAGATACGCAGTATTTT. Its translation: CASTSSGADTQYF.

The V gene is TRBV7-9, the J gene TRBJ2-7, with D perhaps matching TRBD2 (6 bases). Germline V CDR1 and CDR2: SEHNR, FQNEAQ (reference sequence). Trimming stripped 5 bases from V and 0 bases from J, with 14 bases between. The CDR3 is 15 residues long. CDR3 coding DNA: TGTGCCAGCAGCATTGGGGACTCGAGCTCCTACGAGCAGTACTTC. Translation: CASSIGDSSSYEQYF.

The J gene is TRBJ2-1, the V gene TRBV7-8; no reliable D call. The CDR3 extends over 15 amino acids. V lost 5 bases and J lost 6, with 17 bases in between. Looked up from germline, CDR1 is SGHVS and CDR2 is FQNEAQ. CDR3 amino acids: CASSPGRLSANEQFF. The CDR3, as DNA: TGTGCCAGCAGCCCCGGGCGGCTGAGCGCCAATGAGCAGTTCTTC.

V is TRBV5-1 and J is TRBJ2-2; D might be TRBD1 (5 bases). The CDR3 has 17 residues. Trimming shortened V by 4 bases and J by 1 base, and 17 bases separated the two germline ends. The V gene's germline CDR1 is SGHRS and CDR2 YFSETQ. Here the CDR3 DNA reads TGCGCCAGCAGCCTCTCGATGACAGCGAGGAACACCGGGGAGCTGTTTTTT. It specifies CASSLSMTARNTGELFF.

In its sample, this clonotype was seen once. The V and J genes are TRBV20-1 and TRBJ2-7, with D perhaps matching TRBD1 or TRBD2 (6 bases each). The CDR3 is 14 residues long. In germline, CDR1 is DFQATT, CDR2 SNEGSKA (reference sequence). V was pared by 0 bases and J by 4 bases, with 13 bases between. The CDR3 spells CSARDPGAGYEQYF. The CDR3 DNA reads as TGCAGTGCTAGAGATCCGGGGGCGGGGTACGAGCAGTACTTC.

CDR3 in DNA: TGTGCCAGCAGCTTAGAAGTTGGCCAAAAGACTCCTGGGGAGCAGTACTTC. The encoded protein is CASSLEVGQKTPGEQYF. The rearrangement links TRBV7-6 to TRBJ2-7; D unresolved. Trimming shortened V by 1 base and J by 7 bases, and 23 bases separated the two germline ends. The CDR3 loop spans 17 amino acids. Looked up from germline, CDR1 is SGHVS and CDR2 is FNYEAQ.

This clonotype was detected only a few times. CDR3 loop: CASTLGGFTGELFF. The CDR3, as DNA: TGCGCCAGCACCCTGGGGGGGTTCACCGGGGAGCTGTTTTTT. The chain is built from TRBV5-1 and TRBJ2-2, with TRBD2 matching 7 bases. The CDR3 consists of 14 residues. Germline CDR1 and CDR2: SGHRS and YFSETQ. Losses at the gene ends were 6 bases for V and 4 bases for J; bases not matched to a gene: 6.

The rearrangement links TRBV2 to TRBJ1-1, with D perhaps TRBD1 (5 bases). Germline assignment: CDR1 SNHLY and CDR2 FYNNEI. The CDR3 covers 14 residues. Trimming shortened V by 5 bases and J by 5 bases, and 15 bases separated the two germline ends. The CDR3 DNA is TGTGCCAGCAGTTCAATGGGGGTTTTTACTGAAGCTTTCTTT. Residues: CASSSMGVFTEAFF.

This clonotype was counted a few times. The DNA for the CDR3 is TGTGCCACAAAACGCGAGGGGGCTATAAATCAGCCCCAGCATTTT. Amino acids: CATKREGAINQPQHF. The chain recombines TRBV28 with TRBJ1-5; 7 nucleotides line up with TRBD1. The V segment lost 10 bases and the J segment 4 bases; nucleotides outside the gene matches: 13. The germline CDR1 and CDR2 sequences are MDHEN and SYDVKM. The CDR3 sequence is 15 residues long.

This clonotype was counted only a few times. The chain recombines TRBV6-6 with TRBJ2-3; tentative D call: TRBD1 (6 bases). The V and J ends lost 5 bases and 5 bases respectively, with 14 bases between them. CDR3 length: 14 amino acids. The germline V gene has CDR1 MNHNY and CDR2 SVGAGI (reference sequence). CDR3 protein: CASSSTGNVDTQYF. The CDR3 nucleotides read TGTGCCAGCAGTAGTACAGGGAACGTAGATACGCAGTATTTT.

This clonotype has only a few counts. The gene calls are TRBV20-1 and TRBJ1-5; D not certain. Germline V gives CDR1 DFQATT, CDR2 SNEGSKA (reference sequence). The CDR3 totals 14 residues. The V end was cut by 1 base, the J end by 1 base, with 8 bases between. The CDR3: CSARVGLSNQPQHF. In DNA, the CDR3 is TGCAGTGCTAGAGTGGGGTTGAGCAATCAGCCCCAGCATTTT.

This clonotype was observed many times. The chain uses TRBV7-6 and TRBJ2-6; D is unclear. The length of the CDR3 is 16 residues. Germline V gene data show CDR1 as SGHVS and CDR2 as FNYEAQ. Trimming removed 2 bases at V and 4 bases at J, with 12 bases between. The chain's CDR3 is CASSLTPFSGANVLTF. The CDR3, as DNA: TGTGCCAGCAGCTTAACTCCTTTCTCCGGGGCCAACGTCCTGACTTTC.

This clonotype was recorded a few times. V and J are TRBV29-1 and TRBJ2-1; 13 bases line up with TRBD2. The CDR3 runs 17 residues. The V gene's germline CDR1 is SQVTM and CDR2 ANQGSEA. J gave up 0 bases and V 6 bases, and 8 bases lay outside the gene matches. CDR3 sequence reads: CSVKGLAGPSSYNEQFF. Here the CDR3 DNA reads TGCAGCGTGAAGGGACTAGCGGGACCCAGCTCCTACAATGAGCAGTTCTTC.

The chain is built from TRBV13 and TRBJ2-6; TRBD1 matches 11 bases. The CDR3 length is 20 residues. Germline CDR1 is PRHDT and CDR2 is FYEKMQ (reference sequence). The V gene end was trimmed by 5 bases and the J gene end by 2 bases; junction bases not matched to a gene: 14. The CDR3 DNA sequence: TGTGCCAGCAGCCTATATATCCGGGACAGGGGGAAGACTGGGGCCAACGTCCTGACTTTC. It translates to CASSLYIRDRGKTGANVLTF. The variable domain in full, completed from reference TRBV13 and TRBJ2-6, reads AAGVIQSPRHLIKEKRETATLKCYPIPRHDTVYWYQQGPGQDPQFLISFYEKMQSDKGSIPDRFSAQQFSDYHSELNMSSLELGDSALYFCASSLYIRDRGKTGANVLTFGAGSRLTVL.

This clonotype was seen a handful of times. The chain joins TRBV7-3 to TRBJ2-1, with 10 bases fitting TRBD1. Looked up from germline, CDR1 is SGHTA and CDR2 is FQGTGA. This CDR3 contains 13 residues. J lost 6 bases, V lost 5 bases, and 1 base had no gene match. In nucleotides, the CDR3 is TGTGCCAGCAGCAGGGACAGGGGCAATGAGCAGTTCTTC. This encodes CASSRDRGNEQFF.

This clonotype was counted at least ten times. CDR3 sequence reads: CASSVRREGPYEQYF. The CDR3 DNA reads TGTGCCAGCAGTGTCCGGCGGGAGGGCCCCTACGAGCAGTACTTC. This chain uses TRBV12-3 or TRBV12-4 with TRBJ2-7, with 9 bases aligning to TRBD2. After removal of 5 bases from V and 2 bases from J, the junction contained 7 bases not matched to a gene. The CDR3 extends over 15 amino acids.

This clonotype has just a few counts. The CDR3 nucleotides are TGTGCCAGCAGTTCTGATGTGGAGGGGGTAAATGAGCAGTTCTTC. Translating it yields CASSSDVEGVNEQFF. The chain combines TRBV12-3 or TRBV12-4 with TRBJ2-1, with D perhaps TRBD1 or TRBD2 (6 bases each). V dropped 4 bases and J dropped 7 bases, with 17 bases sitting between them. The CDR3 contains 15 residues.

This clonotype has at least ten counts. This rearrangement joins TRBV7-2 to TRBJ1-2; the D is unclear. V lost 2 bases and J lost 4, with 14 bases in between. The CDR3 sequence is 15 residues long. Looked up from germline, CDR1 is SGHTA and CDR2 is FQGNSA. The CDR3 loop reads CASSLKDAASYGYTF. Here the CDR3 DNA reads TGTGCCAGCAGCTTAAAGGACGCAGCTTCCTATGGCTACACCTTC.

The DNA for the CDR3 is TGTGCCAGCAGTTTATTGATCGGGGCTTTTGGAAACACCATATATTTT. It codes for CASSLLIGAFGNTIYF. This chain uses TRBV28 with TRBJ1-3; D may be TRBD1 (5 bases). Trimming cost V 1 base and J 3 bases, with 13 bases left between them. The CDR3 is 16 amino acids. Germline CDR1 and CDR2: MDHEN and SYDVKM.

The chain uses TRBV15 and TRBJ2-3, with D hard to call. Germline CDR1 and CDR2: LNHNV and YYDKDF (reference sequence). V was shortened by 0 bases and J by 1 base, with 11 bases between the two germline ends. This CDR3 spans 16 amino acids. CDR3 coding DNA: TGTGCCACCAGCAGAGACCGGCTGGGCCGCACAGATACGCAGTATTTT. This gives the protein CATSRDRLGRTDTQYF.

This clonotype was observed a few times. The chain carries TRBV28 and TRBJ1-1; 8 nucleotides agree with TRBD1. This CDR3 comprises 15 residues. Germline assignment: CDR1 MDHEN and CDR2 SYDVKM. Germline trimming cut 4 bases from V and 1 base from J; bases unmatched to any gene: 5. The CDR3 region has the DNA TGTGCCAGCAGTTCTCAGGGGGCAGGGAACACTGAAGCTTTCTTT. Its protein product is CASSSQGAGNTEAFF.